This TCR beta chain came from a study of technical replicates of blood from a handful of donors. The CDR3 spans 14 residues. Germline V gene data show CDR1 as GTSNPN and CDR2 as SVGIG (reference sequence). V was pared by 1 base and J by 2 bases, with 12 bases between. Measured with immunoSEQ multiplex PCR; TCRdb has only the in-frame clones, and not every one. The profile shows 70,000 to 95,000 clones, approximately 96% of them singletons. The receptor comes from a human donor in good health. Sequencing was carried out using T cells isolated from PBMCs. The chain employs TRBV30 and TRBJ2-7, with D possibly TRBD1 on 6 matching bases. Written as DNA, the CDR3 is TGTGCCTGGAGTGCAGGTGGGGGCGCCTACGAGCAGTACTTC. This sequence encodes CAWSAGGGAYEQYF.